Listed below are T cell receptor beta chains from one sample, sequenced in a study of prognosis after radiotherapy for stage I lung cancer. TCRdb re-called the multiplex PCR reads through MiXCR, storing one row per CDR3 protein. Of about 24,000 distinct CDR3 sequences listed, roughly 40% are singletons. The material was PBMCs, obtained before or after stereotactic body radiation therapy (not recorded which). The receptor set was obtained from a donor of 50 years or more with non-small cell lung cancer. CDR3s include the opening cysteine and the closing phenylalanine or tryptophan. A D gene is named only where the DNA matches it firmly. Clone size is given for some rows only: seen once, a few or many times, or a class if the clone is expanded.

>TRBV7-9|-|TRBJ1-4|-
TGTGCCAGCAGCCCCCGAACAGGGACTAATGAAAAACTGTTTTTT
CASSPRTGTNEKLFF
>TRBV4-1|-|TRBJ2-7|-
TGCGCCAGCAGCCAGGGGCCCGGGCTCCACCCCGAGCAGTACTTC
CASSQGPGLHPEQYF
>TRBV5-1|-|TRBJ2-7|TRBD1
TGCGCCAGCAGCTTAATGACAGGGGTAAGCGAGCAGTACTTC
CASSLMTGVSEQYF
>TRBV7-9|once|TRBJ2-7|-
TGTGCCGGCAGCTTATCCCTATTCGGGGGGCCACACGAGCAGTACTTC
CAGSLSLFGGPHEQYF
>TRBV28|-|TRBJ1-1|-
TGTGCCAGCAGTCCGCCGGTACAGGGTGGGGCTTTCTTT
CASSPPVQGGAFF
>TRBV6-2/TRBV6-3|few|TRBJ2-3|TRBD2
TGTGCCAGCAGTTACGGACTAGCGGGCTACACAGATACGCAGTATTTT
CASSYGLAGYTDTQYF
>TRBV20-1|many|TRBJ2-3|TRBD2
TGCAGTGCTAGTTCGCGGGAGTTGGCGTGGACAGATACGCAGTATTTT
CSASSRELAWTDTQYF
>TRBV6-1|-|TRBJ1-1|-
TGTGCCAGCAGTGACCGGACATACCTGAACACTGAAGCTTTCTTT
CASSDRTYLNTEAFF
>TRBV10-2|-|TRBJ1-5|TRBD1
TGCGCCAGCAACCCGGGACAGGTCAGTCAGCCCCAGCATTTT
CASNPGQVSQPQHF
>TRBV28|medium-sized|TRBJ2-3|-
TGTGCCAGCAGTCCACCAATTGATGGACGTGGTTGGAGGACAGATACGCAGTATTTT
CASSPPIDGRGWRTDTQYF
>TRBV7-9|-|TRBJ2-7|TRBD2
TGCGCCAGCAGCCCCGAGAGTCGAACTAGCGCGAGAGACGAGCAGTACTTC
CASSPESRTSARDEQYF
>TRBV6-1|medium-sized|TRBJ2-6|TRBD2
TGTGCCAGCAGTGCCACTAGCGACTCTGGGGCCAACGTCCTGACTTTC
CASSATSDSGANVLTF
>TRBV7-3|few|TRBJ2-1|-
TGTGCCAGCAGCTTACTAGTCGGGGCCCACAATGAGCAGTTCTTC
CASSLLVGAHNEQFF
>TRBV20-1|medium-sized|TRBJ1-6|-
TGCAGTGCTAGAGATCGTTCCCCCCGGGCGGGCTCACCCCTCCACTTT
CSARDRSPRAGSPLHF
>TRBV14|-|TRBJ2-2|-
TGTGCCAGCAGCCAAGTTCGCGGGACCGGGGAGCTGTTTTTT
CASSQVRGTGELFF
>TRBV20-1|-|TRBJ2-1|-
TGCAGTGCTAGCTTCGGACTGCTGCTTTGCTCCTACAATGAGCAGTTCTTC
CSASFGLLLCSYNEQFF
>TRBV6-2/TRBV6-3|-|TRBJ1-1|TRBD1
TGTGCCAGCAGTTACACTGACGGGACAGCGAACACTGAAGCTTTCTTT
CASSYTDGTANTEAFF
>TRBV28|-|TRBJ2-3|TRBD2
TGTGCCAGCAGTTTATTGGGACTAGCGGGGGGACGCACAGATACGCAGTATTTT
CASSLLGLAGGRTDTQYF
>TRBV2|-|TRBJ1-2|-
TGTGCCAGCAGGGGAGGTTTGGGCGTGCGAAGAGGCTACACCTTC
CASRGGLGVRRGYTF
>TRBV6-2/TRBV6-3|-|TRBJ2-2|-
TGTGCCAGCAGTCCCCCTGAAGTCACCGGGGAGCTGTTTTTT
CASSPPEVTGELFF
>TRBV3-1|many|TRBJ2-5|-
TGTGCCAGCAGCCCCAGAACCCCGGGGGAGACCCAGTACTTC
CASSPRTPGETQYF
>TRBV5-1|-|TRBJ1-1|-
TGCGCCAGCAGCTTGGGGGACATCACTGAAGCTTTCTTT
CASSLGDITEAFF
>TRBV6-5|many|TRBJ2-3|TRBD1
TGTGCCAGCAGTTCCTACCGGGACAGGGATCAAGATACGCAGTATTTT
CASSSYRDRDQDTQYF
>TRBV10-3|-|TRBJ2-6|-
TGTGCCACCGTAGACGAAAGGGCTGGGGCCAACGTCCTGACTTTC
CATVDERAGANVLTF
>TRBV20-1|-|TRBJ2-2|-
TGCAGTGCTAGTTCCCAGGTCGCGAACACCGGGGAGCTGTTTTTT
CSASSQVANTGELFF
>TRBV2|many|TRBJ1-3|-
TGTGCCAGCAGTGATCCCCCGTGGGGGACTGGAAACACCATATATTTT
CASSDPPWGTGNTIYF
>TRBV27|-|TRBJ1-5|TRBD1
TGTGCCAGCAGTCCAGCCGAGACAGGGTTTAAGCAGACCCAGCATTTT
CASSPAETGFKQTQHF